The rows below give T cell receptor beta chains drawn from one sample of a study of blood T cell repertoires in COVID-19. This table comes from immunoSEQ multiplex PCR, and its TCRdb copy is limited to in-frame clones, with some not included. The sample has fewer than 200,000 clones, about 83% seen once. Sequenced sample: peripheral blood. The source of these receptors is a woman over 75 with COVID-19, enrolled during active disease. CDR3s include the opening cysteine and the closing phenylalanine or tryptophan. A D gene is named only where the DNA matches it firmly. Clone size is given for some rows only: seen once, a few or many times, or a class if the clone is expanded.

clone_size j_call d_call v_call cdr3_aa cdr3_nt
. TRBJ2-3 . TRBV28 CASSLRSGAGTDTQYF TGTGCCAGCAGTTTAAGGTCGGGAGCAGGCACAGATACGCAGTATTTT
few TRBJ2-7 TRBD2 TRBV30 CAWGHRGLIYEQYF TGTGCCTGGGGTCACCGGGGACTAATCTACGAGCAGTACTTC
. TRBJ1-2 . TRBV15 CATSLQRGGGGYTF TGTGCCACCAGCCTACAGCGGGGGGGAGGCGGCTACACCTTC
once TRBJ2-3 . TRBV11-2 CASSLEGAGTDTQYF TGTGCCAGCAGCTTAGAGGGGGCCGGCACAGATACGCAGTATTTT
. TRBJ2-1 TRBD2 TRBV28 CASSKAGVYNEQFF TGTGCCAGCAGTAAAGCGGGAGTCTACAATGAGCAGTTCTTC
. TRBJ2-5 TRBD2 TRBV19 CASSIGRAGVKETQYF TGTGCCAGTTCTATCGGGAGGGCAGGGGTAAAAGAGACCCAGTACTTC
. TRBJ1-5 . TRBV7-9 CASSRGNQPQHF TGTGCCAGCAGTAGAGGCAATCAGCCCCAGCATTTT
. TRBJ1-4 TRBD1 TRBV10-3 CAISTGVANEKLFF TGTGCCATCAGTACAGGGGTGGCTAATGAAAAACTGTTTTTT
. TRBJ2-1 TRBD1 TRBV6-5 CASSVRGRGYNEQFF TGTGCCAGCAGCGTCAGGGGGCGCGGGTACAATGAGCAGTTCTTC
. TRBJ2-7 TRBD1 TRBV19 CASSGQGSSYEQYF TGTGCCAGTAGTGGACAGGGGAGCTCCTACGAGCAGTACTTC
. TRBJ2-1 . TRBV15 CATSPGPNSYNEQFF TGTGCCACCTCCCCTGGGCCAAATTCCTACAATGAGCAGTTCTTC
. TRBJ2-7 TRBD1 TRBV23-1 CASSRTVRDRDYEQYF TGCGCCAGCAGTCGAACAGTCCGGGACAGGGACTACGAGCAGTACTTC
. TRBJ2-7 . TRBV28 CASSLIFKGYEQYF TGTGCCAGCAGTTTAATTTTCAAGGGGTACGAGCAGTACTTC
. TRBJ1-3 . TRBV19 CASRQISGNTIYF TGTGCCAGCAGACAGATCTCTGGAAACACCATATATTTT
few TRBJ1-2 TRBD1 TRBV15 CATSRQGGNGYTF TGTGCCACCAGCAGACAGGGGGGAAATGGCTACACCTTC
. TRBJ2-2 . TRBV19 CASSIMGAGTGELFF TGTGCCAGTAGTATAATGGGGGCGGGCACCGGGGAGCTGTTTTTT
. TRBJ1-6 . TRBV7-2 CASSLVGSGSYGDSPLHF TGTGCCAGCAGCTTAGTAGGGTCAGGGTCCTATGGAGATTCACCCCTCCACTTT
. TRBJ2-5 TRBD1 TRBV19 CASGGQGKNQETQYF TGTGCCAGTGGGGGACAGGGGAAAAATCAAGAGACCCAGTACTTC
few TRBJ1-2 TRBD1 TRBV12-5 CASGLGTGGFYGYTF TGTGCTAGTGGTTTGGGGACAGGGGGCTTCTATGGCTACACCTTC
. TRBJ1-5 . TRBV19 CASSIGFSGYGNQPQHF TGTGCCAGTAGTATAGGATTCTCGGGGTATGGCAATCAGCCCCAGCATTTT
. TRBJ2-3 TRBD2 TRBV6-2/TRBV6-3 CASSYLLAVTDTQYF TGTGCCAGCAGTTACCTCCTAGCGGTTACAGATACGCAGTATTTT
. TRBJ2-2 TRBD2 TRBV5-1 CASAENPSGTGELFF TGCGCCAGCGCGGAGAATCCTAGCGGTACCGGGGAGCTGTTTTTT
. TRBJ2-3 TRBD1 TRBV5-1 CASSLDATGNTDTQYF TGCGCCAGCAGCTTGGACGCGACAGGGAACACAGATACGCAGTATTTT
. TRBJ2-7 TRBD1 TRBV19 CASSIAGDREYEQYF TGTGCCAGTAGTATAGCGGGGGACAGGGAATACGAGCAGTACTTC
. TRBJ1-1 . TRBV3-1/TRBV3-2 CASSQGTREAFF TGTGCCAGCAGCCAAGGAACGCGTGAAGCTTTCTTT
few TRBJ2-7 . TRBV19 CASSEDDRTRMKYF TGTGCCAGTAGTGAGGATGACAGGACGAGGATGAAGTACTTC
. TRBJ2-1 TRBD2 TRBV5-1 CASSPLLAEDNEQFF TGCGCCAGCAGCCCTTTACTAGCGGAGGACAATGAGCAGTTCTTC
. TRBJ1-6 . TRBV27 CASSFGGVSPLHF TGTGCCAGCAGTTTTGGGGGGGTTTCACCCCTCCACTTT
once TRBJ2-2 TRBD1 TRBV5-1 CASSGLGTDWAGELFF TGCGCCAGCAGCGGCCTAGGGACAGATTGGGCCGGGGAGCTGTTTTTT
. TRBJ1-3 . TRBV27 CASSLFPPGQDSGNTIYF TGTGCCAGCAGTTTATTTCCCCCGGGACAAGACTCTGGAAACACCATATATTTT
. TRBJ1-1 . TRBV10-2 CASSDSLGQMNTEAFF TGCGCCAGCAGTGACTCCTTGGGACAAATGAACACTGAAGCTTTCTTT
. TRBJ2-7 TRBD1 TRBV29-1 CSVDTGTGGYEQYF TGCAGCGTTGATACCGGGACAGGGGGTTACGAGCAGTACTTC
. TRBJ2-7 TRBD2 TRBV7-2 CASSPQLAGGLEQYF TGTGCCAGCAGCCCCCAGCTAGCGGGGGGGCTTGAGCAGTACTTC
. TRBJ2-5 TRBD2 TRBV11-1 CASSLWTSGKETQYF TGTGCCAGCAGCTTATGGACTAGCGGAAAAGAGACCCAGTACTTC
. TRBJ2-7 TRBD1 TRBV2 CASRTDRARAYEQYF TGTGCCAGCAGGACGGACAGGGCGAGGGCCTACGAGCAGTACTTC
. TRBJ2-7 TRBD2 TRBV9 CASSVGSSGGRYEQYF TGTGCCAGCAGCGTAGGGTCTAGCGGGGGACGCTACGAGCAGTACTTC
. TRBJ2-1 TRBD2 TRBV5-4 CASSPAGSGSNEQFF TGTGCCAGCAGCCCCGCGGGGAGCGGGAGTAATGAGCAGTTCTTC
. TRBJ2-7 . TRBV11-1 CASSPNVGEAYEQYF TGTGCCAGCAGCCCTAACGTGGGAGAGGCCTACGAGCAGTACTTC
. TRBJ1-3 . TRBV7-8 CASSPPGTIYF TGTGCCAGCAGCCCGCCGGGCACCATATATTTT
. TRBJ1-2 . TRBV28 CASSLGGGSVYGYTF TGTGCCAGCAGTTTAGGTGGGGGCTCAGTCTATGGCTACACCTTC
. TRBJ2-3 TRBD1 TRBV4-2 CASSQGDRQSTDTQYF TGTGCCAGCAGCCAAGGGGACAGGCAAAGCACAGATACGCAGTATTTT
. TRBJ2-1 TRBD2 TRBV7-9 CASSLGMLRAGVNEQFF TGTGCCAGCAGCTTAGGCATGTTGCGAGCGGGGGTGAATGAGCAGTTCTTC
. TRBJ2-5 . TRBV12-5 CASGLTAGLLVETQYF TGTGCTAGTGGTTTGACCGCAGGGTTATTGGTAGAGACCCAGTACTTC
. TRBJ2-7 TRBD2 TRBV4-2 CASSHTSGPHEQYF TGTGCCAGCAGCCATACTAGCGGGCCCCACGAGCAGTACTTC
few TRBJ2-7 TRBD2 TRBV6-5 CATNIAGDSYEQYF TGTGCCACCAATATAGCGGGAGATTCCTACGAGCAGTACTTC
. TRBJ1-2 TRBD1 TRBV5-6 CASIPNLPGQDYGYTF TGTGCCAGCATCCCCAATTTACCAGGACAGGACTATGGCTACACCTTC